This T cell receptor beta chain was retrieved from a study of blood T cells in healthy people across ages. J lost 4 bases, V lost 1 base, and 5 bases had no gene match. CDR3 length: 14 amino acids. Germline V lookup: CDR1 DFQATT, CDR2 SNEGSKA (reference sequence). The donors, all healthy, were Caucasians living in Russia, aged about 6 to 95. A sample-barcoded 5' primer and a J-beta primer mix were used in a second PCR of roughly 6 to 11 cycles. TCRdb used MiXCR to reprocess the 5' RACE reads, holding one entry per CDR3 protein. This sample has around 820,000 distinct CDR3 sequences, with just under 25% found just once. Another study also made use of these data, one on T cells of mothers and their children. That publication notes: The study sampled a few healthy Caucasian mothers and their six children.

Source material: blood. The sequence came from a boy between 10 and 17 years old in good health. The gene calls are TRBV20-1 and TRBJ1-1; 8 nucleotides align to TRBD1. The CDR3: CSARVRGLGTEAFF. The DNA for the CDR3 is TGCAGTGCTAGAGTCAGGGGGCTCGGCACTGAAGCTTTCTTT.